The 26 T cell receptor beta chains below were found in one sample sequenced in a study of T cell responses to AZD1222 COVID-19 vaccine. Clones were read by immunoSEQ multiplex PCR, and TCRdb kept only the in-frame ones, dropping some. This table holds roughly 180,000 clones, 91% found once. The specimen was peripheral blood, collected on day 0 of AZD1222 vaccination. The origin of the receptors is an adult in good health.

This chain joins TRBV18 and TRBJ1-2; D uncertain. CDR3 length equals 13 residues. V was trimmed by 3 bases and J by 8 bases, leaving 13 bases between them. Germline lookup yields CDR1 KGHSH and CDR2 LQKENI. CDR3 in DNA: TGTGCCAGCTCACCCACGGACGGGGTAGGCTACACCTTC. Translated, it gives CASSPTDGVGYTF.

This chain joins TRBV4-3 and TRBJ2-7, with 9 bases lining up with TRBD2. The V segment lost 5 bases and the J segment 1 base; nucleotides outside the gene matches: 6. The V gene's germline CDR1 is LGHNA and CDR2 YSLEER. This CDR3 spans 15 amino acids. The CDR3, as DNA: TGCGCCAGCAGCACTCAGCGGGGGGCTTCCTACGAGCAGTACTTC. It codes for CASSTQRGASYEQYF.

The rearrangement joins TRBV28 to TRBJ1-5, with 11 bases identical to TRBD1. The V and J ends lost 3 bases and 4 bases, in that order; junction bases with no gene match: 5. Germline CDR1 MDHEN, CDR2 SYDVKM. The CDR3 is 16 residues long. For the CDR3, the DNA is TGTGCCAGCAGTTTCTTCGGACAGGGGGCTAATCAGCCCCAGCATTTT. Protein: CASSFFGQGANQPQHF. Full variable domain (remainder filled in from reference TRBV28 and TRBJ1-5): DVKVTQSSRYLVKRTGEKVFLECVQDMDHENMFWYRQDPGLGLRLIYFSYDVKMKEKGDIPEGYSVSREKKERFSLILESASTNQTSMYLCASSFFGQGANQPQHFGDGTRLSIL.

This chain connects TRBV7-2 to TRBJ1-2, with 10 bases fitting TRBD1. V was pared by 4 bases and J by 4 bases, with 9 bases of the junction left unmatched. CDR3 length: 16 residues. Germline V gene lookup returns CDR1 SGHTA and CDR2 FQGNSA. The CDR3 DNA is TGTGCCAGCAGCTCAAACCCCGGGACAGGGGTCTATGGCTACACCTTC. This translates into CASSSNPGTGVYGYTF.

The chain links TRBV12-1 to TRBJ2-2; the table's D call of TRBD2 was not tested on the DNA. TRBV12-1 corresponds to a pseudogene. This CDR3 spans 18 amino acids. CDR3 loop: CASSHWTSGPSNTGELFF. CDR3 DNA sequence: TGTGCCAGCAGCCACTGGACTAGCGGCCCGTCGAACACCGGGGAGCTGTTTTTT.

J is TRBJ2-3 and V is TRBV28, with a tentative D call TRBD2 (6 bases). Germline CDR1 reads MDHEN; CDR2 reads SYDVKM. Trimming left V 5 bases short and J 4 bases short, with 16 bases between. The CDR3 runs 15 residues. The chain's CDR3 is CASSPHSGLADTQYF. Written as DNA, the CDR3 is TGTGCCAGCAGTCCGCATAGCGGCCTCGCAGATACGCAGTATTTT.

This clone showed up just once. V gene TRBV30 combines with J gene TRBJ1-1; possible D gene TRBD1, 5 bases. CDR3 length equals 13 residues. CDR1 is GTSNPN and CDR2 is SVGIG in the germline V gene (reference sequence). Between the trimmed V and J ends, which lost 2 bases and 6 bases, there was a span of 13 bases. The CDR3 sequence: CAWSTRGSAEAFF. The CDR3 DNA sequence: TGTGCCTGGAGTACCCGGGGGTCGGCTGAAGCTTTCTTT.

This clone was seen a single time. This sequence joins TRBV3-1 (or the pseudogene TRBV3-2) and TRBJ2-5; D could derive from TRBD1 or TRBD2 (5 bases each). CDR1 and CDR2 (germline): LGHDT, YNNKEL (reference sequence). This CDR3 has 12 residues. V dropped 1 base and J dropped 6 bases, with 6 bases sitting between them. The CDR3 protein is CASSQGGQTQYF. In nucleotides, the CDR3 is TGTGCCAGCAGCCAAGGGGGACAGACCCAGTACTTC.

This chain links TRBV27 with TRBJ2-7; tentatively, D is TRBD1 (6 bases). From germline, CDR1 is MNHEY and CDR2 SMNVEV (reference sequence). CDR3 length: 14 amino acids. Trimming cost V 4 bases and J 3 bases, with 13 bases left between them. For the CDR3, the DNA is TGTGCCAGCAGTTCGGACAGAAGGGTCTACGAGCAGTACTTC. This translates into CASSSDRRVYEQYF.

The rearrangement links TRBV4-1 to TRBJ2-7; D is perhaps TRBD1 or TRBD2 (5 bases each). The CDR3 spans 16 residues. Germline loops: CDR1 MGHRA, CDR2 YSYEKL. V lost 6 bases to trimming and J lost 7 bases, with 25 bases between them. For the CDR3, the DNA is TGCGCCAGCAGTCTTCCTTCCGGGACCCTCCTGAGAGAGCAGTACTTC. Protein product: CASSLPSGTLLREQYF.

The chain links TRBV6-5 to TRBJ1-5; no clear D. Trimming pared 5 bases from V and 5 bases from J, leaving 13 bases between. Germline V gives CDR1 MNHEY, CDR2 SVGAGI. The CDR3 spans 14 residues. DNA for the CDR3: TGTGCCAGCAGTCCCGCTACTTCCGATCAGCCCCAGCATTTT. Encoded protein: CASSPATSDQPQHF.

The chain carries TRBV18 and TRBJ1-4; TRBD1 matches at 8 bases. Trimming at V came to 3 bases and at J to 4 bases, leaving 1 base not matched to a gene. Germline assignment: CDR1 KGHSH and CDR2 LQKENI. This CDR3 has 14 amino acids. The CDR3, as DNA: TGTGCCAGCTCACCGACAGGGGATAATGAAAAACTGTTTTTT. As protein: CASSPTGDNEKLFF.

The chain uses TRBV11-3 and TRBJ1-6; D unclear. V was pared by 0 bases and J by 9 bases, with 6 bases between. Germline assignment: CDR1 SGHNT and CDR2 YENEEA. This CDR3 is built from 13 residues. The CDR3 loop reads CASSLDPSSPLHF. CDR3 DNA sequence: TGTGCCAGCAGCTTAGATCCGAGTTCACCCCTCCACTTT.

DNA of the CDR3: TGTGCCAGCAGTTTAGCCGGCGGTACTTTCTTT. Translating it yields CASSLAGGTFF. The V call is TRBV28, the J call TRBJ1-1; D gene ambiguous. Germline V gives CDR1 MDHEN, CDR2 SYDVKM. Trimming pared 2 bases from V and 12 bases from J, leaving 10 bases between. The CDR3 consists of 11 residues. The full variable domain, completed using reference TRBV28 and TRBJ1-1, is DVKVTQSSRYLVKRTGEKVFLECVQDMDHENMFWYRQDPGLGLRLIYFSYDVKMKEKGDIPEGYSVSREKKERFSLILESASTNQTSMYLCASSLAGGTFFGQGTRLTVV.

This clone is a singleton in its sample. The chain employs TRBV4-1 and TRBJ2-5; D is ambiguous. V was pared by 3 bases and J by 2 bases, with 10 bases between. From germline, CDR1 is MGHRA and CDR2 YSYEKL. The CDR3 extends over 14 amino acids. CDR3 DNA sequence: TGCGCCAGCAGCCAGGACCCGCATCAAGAGACCCAGTACTTC. This translates into CASSQDPHQETQYF.

This chain uses TRBV27 with TRBJ1-1, with D unclear. Germline V gene data show CDR1 as MNHEY and CDR2 as SMNVEV (reference sequence). The CDR3 covers 12 residues. Trimming removed 6 bases from V and 7 bases from J, with 12 bases in between. DNA of the CDR3: TGTGCCAGCAGCGAAAGTCGCGGTGAAGCTTTCTTT. It translates to CASSESRGEAFF.

Here the CDR3 DNA reads TGTGCCAGCTCACCACAGGGGGCTCAGAACTATGGCTACACCTTC. Its translation: CASSPQGAQNYGYTF. The chain employs TRBV18 and TRBJ1-2, with 7 bases that match TRBD1. The CDR3 extends over 15 amino acids. Per the germline V gene, CDR1 is KGHSH and CDR2 is LQKENI. The J segment lost 2 bases and the V segment lost 1 base, leaving 4 bases of the junction unmatched.

The V gene is TRBV20-1, the J gene TRBJ2-7, with D tentatively TRBD1 or TRBD2 (5 bases each). Germline V CDR1 and CDR2: DFQATT, SNEGSKA (reference sequence). The CDR3 length is 11 residues. V was cut by 4 bases and J by 5 bases, with 9 bases left in between. This CDR3 reads CSATGPNEQYF. The CDR3 nucleotides are TGCAGTGCTACGGGACCTAACGAGCAGTACTTC.

V gene TRBV3-1 (or the pseudogene TRBV3-2) combines with J gene TRBJ1-2; unclear D gene. The germline V gene has CDR1 LGHDT and CDR2 YNNKEL (reference sequence). The CDR3 runs 17 residues. Trimming took off 3 bases at V and 4 bases at J, with 21 bases between the two ends. For the CDR3, the DNA is TGTGCCAGCAGCCAGAAGCCGCTGAAAACCAGGCGCTATGGCTACACCTTC. Amino acids: CASSQKPLKTRRYGYTF.

The chain couples TRBV5-6 to TRBJ1-1, with TRBD1 identical over 8 bases. After removal of 2 bases from V and 1 base from J, the junction contained 4 bases not matched to a gene. Looked up from germline, CDR1 is SGHDT and CDR2 is YYEEEE. This CDR3 has 15 residues. The CDR3: CASSLPGTGNTEAFF. CDR3 sequence (DNA): TGTGCCAGCAGCTTACCCGGGACAGGGAACACTGAAGCTTTCTTT.

This chain uses TRBV4-3 with TRBJ2-2; 8 nucleotides line up with TRBD1. This CDR3 is built from 15 residues. Losses at the gene ends were 5 bases for V and 3 bases for J; bases not matched to a gene: 5. Germline loops: CDR1 LGHNA, CDR2 YSLEER. In DNA form, the CDR3 reads TGCGCCAGCAGCGGGGACAGGTCCTACACCGGGGAGCTGTTTTTT. It codes for CASSGDRSYTGELFF.

V usage is TRBV28 and J usage is TRBJ2-3; 7 bases align to TRBD2. The junction had 5 bases not matched to a gene; V was cut back by 5 bases and J by 0 bases. CDR3 length: 15 amino acids. Germline V lookup: CDR1 MDHEN, CDR2 SYDVKM. CDR3 nucleotide sequence: TGTGCCAGCAGTACCCTAGCGGCTAGCACAGATACGCAGTATTTT. Translated, it gives CASSTLAASTDTQYF.

The CDR3 DNA sequence: TGTGCCTGGAGTGACCCTACAGGGGGCTACTATGGCTACACCTTC. Amino acids: CAWSDPTGGYYGYTF. V is TRBV30 and J is TRBJ1-2; 9 nucleotides match TRBD1. J lost 3 bases, V lost 1 base, and 6 bases had no gene match. The CDR3 runs to 15 residues. Germline lookup yields CDR1 GTSNPN and CDR2 SVGIG (reference sequence).

The chain's CDR3 is CSVESYTEAFF. The CDR3 region has the DNA TGCAGCGTGGAAAGTTACACTGAAGCTTTCTTT. This sequence joins TRBV29-1 and TRBJ1-1; D not resolved. This CDR3 has 11 residues. V shed 6 bases and J shed 3 bases, with 8 bases lying between them. The V gene's germline CDR1 is SQVTM and CDR2 ANQGSEA.

This chain joins TRBV2 and TRBJ1-1, with TRBD1 identical over 7 bases. The J segment lost 3 bases and the V segment lost 6 bases, leaving 10 bases of the junction unmatched. The CDR3 length is 15 residues. Germline CDR1 reads SNHLY; CDR2 reads FYNNEI. The CDR3 DNA reads TGTGCCAGCAGCGCCCAGGACAGGAGGGACACTGAAGCTTTCTTT. Protein sequence: CASSAQDRRDTEAFF. The full variable domain, its missing parts supplied by reference TRBV2 and TRBJ1-1, is EPEVTQTPSHQVTQMGQEVILRCVPISNHLYFYWYRQILGQKVEFLVSFYNNEISEKSEIFDDQFSVERPDGSNFTLKIRSTKLEDSAMYFCASSAQDRRDTEAFFGQGTRLTVV.

The gene calls are TRBV12-3 or TRBV12-4 and TRBJ2-7, with D possibly matching TRBD2 (5 bases). V was cut by 5 bases and J by 7 bases, with 12 bases left in between. The CDR3 loop spans 12 amino acids. The CDR3 coding sequence is TGTGCCAGCAGTACGGGGTTTTGGGAGCAGTACTTC. This translates into CASSTGFWEQYF.